This TCR beta chain was recovered during a study of OX40 agonist ivuxolimab in advanced cancers. Repertoires were generated with immunoSEQ multiplex PCR, while TCRdb's copy carries only in-frame clones and drops some. The sample lists under 75,000 clones, 80% to 90% seen once, with 0.75% in the top ten. V trimming: 6 bases; J trimming: 1 base; junction bases outside the gene matches: 3. Germline CDR1 and CDR2: SNHLY and FYNNEI. This CDR3 has 15 residues. People who had autoimmune disease history or systemic immunosuppression were excluded. The sequencing here drew on CD4+ or CD8+ T cells sorted from blood, taken in a trial of the OX40 agonist ivuxolimab. This rearrangement joins TRBV2 to TRBJ2-1, with 10 bases fitting TRBD2. The origin of this receptor is an adult with an advanced solid tumor such as melanoma, head and neck, liver or kidney cancer. CDR3 nucleotide sequence: TGTGCCAGCAGCCCTAGCGGGAGATCCTACAATGAGCAGTTCTTC. It codes for CASSPSGRSYNEQFF.